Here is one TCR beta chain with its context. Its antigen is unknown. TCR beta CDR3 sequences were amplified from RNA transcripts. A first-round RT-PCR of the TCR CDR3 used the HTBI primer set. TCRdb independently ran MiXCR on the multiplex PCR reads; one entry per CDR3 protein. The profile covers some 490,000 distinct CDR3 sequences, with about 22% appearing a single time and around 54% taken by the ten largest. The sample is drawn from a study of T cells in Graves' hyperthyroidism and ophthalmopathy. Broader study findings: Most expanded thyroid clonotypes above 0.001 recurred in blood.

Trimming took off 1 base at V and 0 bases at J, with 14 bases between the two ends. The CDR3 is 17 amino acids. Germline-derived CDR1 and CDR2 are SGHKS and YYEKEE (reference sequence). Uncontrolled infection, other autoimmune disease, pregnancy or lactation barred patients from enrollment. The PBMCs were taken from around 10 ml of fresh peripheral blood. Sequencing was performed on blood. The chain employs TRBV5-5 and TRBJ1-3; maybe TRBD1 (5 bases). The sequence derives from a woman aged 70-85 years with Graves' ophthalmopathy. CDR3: CASSLSGLLHSGNTIYF. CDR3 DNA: TGTGCCAGCAGCTTGTCGGGACTGCTCCACTCTGGAAACACCATATATTTT.